Below, 32 T cell receptor beta chains from the same sample are listed, as sequenced in a study of cytomegalovirus exposure and HLA in healthy donors. 60 Vbeta and 13 Jbeta primers were used in PCR. Profiling relied on immunoSEQ multiplex PCR, and the TCRdb table lists in-frame clones only, not all of them. Of roughly 220,000 clones in the sample, approximately 68% were seen once. The specimen sequenced was PBMCs. These receptors were taken from a young woman in good health and CMV-seronegative.

This clone was seen only a few times. This chain links TRBV5-1 with TRBJ2-3; a possible D gene is TRBD2 (6 bases). The germline V gene encodes CDR1 SGHRS and CDR2 YFSETQ. With 4 bases removed from V and 4 bases from J, the gap between germline ends came to 19 bases. The CDR3 has 16 residues. Here the CDR3 DNA reads TGCGCCAGCAGCGGGGGATCTAGCGATGGTTCAGATACGCAGTATTTT. It codes for CASSGGSSDGSDTQYF.

J is TRBJ2-3 and V is TRBV27; the match to TRBD2 covers 8 bases. Per germline, CDR1 MNHEY and CDR2 SMNVEV (reference sequence). The CDR3 runs to 15 residues. Trimming cost V 7 bases and J 0 bases; bases outside gene matches: 6. CDR3 sequence (DNA): TGTGCCAGCACCGCGCGGGGGGACAGCACAGATACGCAGTATTTT. Encoded protein: CASTARGDSTDTQYF.

The rearrangement uses TRBV7-3 and TRBJ2-7, with D perhaps matching TRBD2 (6 bases). The ends were cut back, 3 bases at V and 7 bases at J, with 13 bases in the middle. This CDR3 comprises 13 residues. CDR1 and CDR2 (germline): SGHTA, FQGTGA. The DNA of the CDR3 is TGTGCCAGCAGCTTCGAGGGAGGACGAGAGCAGTACTTC. Encoded protein: CASSFEGGREQYF.

V and J are TRBV4-1 and TRBJ2-7; the D gene is possibly TRBD1 (5 bases). From germline, CDR1 is MGHRA and CDR2 YSYEKL. Trimming stripped 4 bases from V and 4 bases from J, with 14 bases between. This CDR3 contains 14 residues. This CDR3 is CASSPQGELYEQYF. The CDR3 region has the DNA TGCGCCAGCAGCCCCCAGGGTGAATTGTACGAGCAGTACTTC.

For this clone: The identical CDR3 is also encoded by other nucleotide sequences in the sample. The rearrangement links TRBV28 to TRBJ2-5; 11 nucleotides align to TRBD2. J lost 2 bases, V lost 6 bases, and 8 bases had no gene match. CDR1 MDHEN and CDR2 SYDVKM come from the germline V gene. This CDR3 has 16 residues. CDR3 region: CASSSSGTSGQETQYF. The CDR3 DNA reads as TGTGCCAGCAGCTCCTCCGGGACTAGCGGACAAGAGACCCAGTACTTC. Full variable domain (remainder filled in from reference TRBV28 and TRBJ2-5): DVKVTQSSRYLVKRTGEKVFLECVQDMDHENMFWYRQDPGLGLRLIYFSYDVKMKEKGDIPEGYSVSREKKERFSLILESASTNQTSMYLCASSSSGTSGQETQYFGPGTRLLVL.

J is TRBJ2-5 and V is TRBV29-1; D may be TRBD2 (6 bases). CDR3 length: 14 amino acids. The germline V gene has CDR1 SQVTM and CDR2 ANQGSEA. Trimming took 2 bases from V and 2 from J, leaving 12 bases between them. CDR3 nucleotide sequence: TGCAGCGTTGAATCGGGGGAATTACAAGAGACCCAGTACTTC. Protein product: CSVESGELQETQYF. Filled out from reference TRBV29-1 and TRBJ2-5, the complete variable domain reads SAVISQKPSRDICQRGTSLTIQCQVDSQVTMMFWYRQQPGQSLTLIATANQGSEATYESGFVIDKFPISRPNLTFSTLTVSNMSPEDSSIYLCSVESGELQETQYFGPGTRLLVL.

The V call is TRBV11-3, the J call TRBJ2-5; perhaps TRBD2 as D (6 bases). This CDR3 spans 16 amino acids. The germline gives CDR1 SGHNT, CDR2 YENEEA. V lost 4 bases, J lost 5 bases, and 20 bases lay in between. CDR3 protein: CASSSEMAGGEETQYF. In DNA form, the CDR3 reads TGTGCCAGCAGCTCAGAGATGGCGGGCGGGGAGGAGACCCAGTACTTC.

The rearrangement uses TRBV6-5 and TRBJ1-2; maybe TRBD1 (6 bases). Germline assignment: CDR1 MNHEY and CDR2 SVGAGI. The CDR3 contains 16 residues. Trimming removed 6 bases at V and 2 bases at J, with 19 bases between. The CDR3 DNA reads TGTGCCAGCAGCTACGGCTGGGGGACAAGCAACTATGGCTACACCTTC. Translation: CASSYGWGTSNYGYTF.

The genes are TRBV10-3 and TRBJ2-1; D is uncertain. The CDR3 length is 12 residues. Germline loops: CDR1 ENHRY, CDR2 SYGVKD. V was shortened by 6 bases and J by 4 bases, with 7 bases between the two germline ends. In DNA form, the CDR3 reads TGTGCCATCAGGACTCCATACAATGAGCAGTTCTTC. Residues: CAIRTPYNEQFF.

The V and J genes are TRBV18 and TRBJ1-6, with 7 bases lining up with TRBD1. J lost 0 bases, V lost 6 bases, and 8 bases had no gene match. The CDR3 length is 17 residues. Germline values: CDR1 KGHSH, CDR2 LQKENI. CDR3 in DNA: TGTGCCAGCTCGACGACAGGGTTTGGCTCCTATAATTCACCCCTCCACTTT. As protein: CASSTTGFGSYNSPLHF.

V usage is TRBV19 and J usage is TRBJ1-1, with TRBD1 matching over 7 bases. The CDR3 length is 13 residues. Germline loops: CDR1 LNHDA, CDR2 SQIVND (reference sequence). The trim removed 4 bases at V and 4 bases at J, leaving 3 bases unmatched. CDR3 amino acids: CASSNHRGTEAFF. For the CDR3, the DNA is TGTGCCAGTAGTAACCACAGGGGCACTGAAGCTTTCTTT.

V and J are TRBV19 and TRBJ2-1; 7 positions agree with TRBD2. The V segment lost 0 bases and the J segment 5 bases; nucleotides outside the gene matches: 7. This CDR3 has 16 amino acids. Germline V gene lookup returns CDR1 LNHDA and CDR2 SQIVND (reference sequence). The CDR3 loop is CASSIEGRVANNEQFF. DNA for the CDR3: TGTGCCAGTAGTATAGAAGGGAGGGTCGCCAACAATGAGCAGTTCTTC.

The gene calls are TRBV6-6 and TRBJ2-7, with TRBD1 as a possible D gene (6 bases). The CDR3 length is 16 residues. Germline values: CDR1 MNHNY, CDR2 SVGAGI (reference sequence). Between the trimmed V and J ends, which lost 5 bases and 1 base, there was a span of 18 bases. CDR3 sequence reads: CASSPPRGGASYEQYF. For the CDR3, the DNA is TGTGCCAGCAGTCCCCCCCGAGGGGGAGCATCCTACGAGCAGTACTTC.

V gene TRBV29-1 combines with J gene TRBJ1-4, with D maybe TRBD1 (5 bases). Trimming cost V 6 bases and J 8 bases, with 16 bases left between them. Germline values: CDR1 SQVTM, CDR2 ANQGSEA. The CDR3 sequence is 13 residues long. Here the CDR3 reads CSVRGGYREKLFF. The CDR3 nucleotides read TGCAGCGTGAGAGGAGGGTACAGGGAAAAACTGTTTTTT.

V usage is TRBV10-3 and J usage is TRBJ2-7; 8 positions agree with TRBD2. Per the germline V gene, CDR1 is ENHRY and CDR2 is SYGVKD. The CDR3 contains 14 residues. The J segment lost 0 bases and the V segment lost 10 bases, leaving 8 bases of the junction unmatched. CDR3 sequence: CATAAGASSYEQYF. CDR3 nucleotides: TGTGCCACCGCAGCGGGGGCTAGCTCCTACGAGCAGTACTTC.

The genes are TRBV2 and TRBJ1-5; TRBD1 matches 7 bases. The germline gives CDR1 SNHLY, CDR2 FYNNEI. The length of the CDR3 is 13 residues. With 7 bases clipped from V and 7 bases from J, the junction kept 7 bases outside the gene matches. The CDR3 bases are TGTGCCAGCACCGGACAGGCCTACCAGCCCCAGCATTTT. It encodes CASTGQAYQPQHF.

V usage is TRBV4-1 and J usage is TRBJ2-2, with a tentative D call TRBD2 (6 bases). This CDR3 comprises 16 residues. Germline V gene sequence: CDR1 MGHRA, CDR2 YSYEKL. The ends were cut back, 1 base at V and 4 bases at J, with 13 bases in the middle. The CDR3 DNA is TGCGCCAGCAGCCAAGTGACGGGAGAGGTCACCGGGGAGCTGTTTTTT. It encodes CASSQVTGEVTGELFF.

The V and J genes are TRBV6-5 and TRBJ1-2; TRBD1 might be the D (6 bases). CDR1 is MNHEY and CDR2 is SVGAGI in the germline V gene. The CDR3 has 14 residues. V lost 5 bases, J lost 5 bases, and 15 bases lay in between. The CDR3 region has the DNA TGTGCCAGCAGTACCCGAGAGGGGGGGTATGGCTACACCTTC. Its translation is CASSTREGGYGYTF.

As DNA, the CDR3 is TGTGCCTCGGAAGGGACTCCCTCTGGAAACACCATATATTTT. Protein product: CASEGTPSGNTIYF. The chain uses TRBV6-5 and TRBJ1-3; TRBD1 might be the D (5 bases). The V and J ends lost 11 bases and 0 bases respectively, with 14 bases between them. There are 14 residues in the CDR3. The germline CDR1 and CDR2 sequences are MNHEY and SVGAGI.

This clone turned up a few times. This chain uses TRBV19 with TRBJ1-2; the D gene is possibly TRBD1 (5 bases). Germline V gives CDR1 LNHDA, CDR2 SQIVND (reference sequence). This CDR3 comprises 14 residues. V lost 4 bases and J lost 3, with 12 bases in between. The CDR3 protein is CASSTLRRDYGYTF. The DNA for the CDR3 is TGTGCCAGTAGTACCCTCCGCAGGGACTATGGCTACACCTTC.

The chain recombines TRBV4-1 with TRBJ1-2; D is uncertain. Germline lookup yields CDR1 MGHRA and CDR2 YSYEKL. The CDR3 covers 16 residues. Trimming shortened V by 0 bases and J by 4 bases, and 15 bases separated the two germline ends. The DNA for the CDR3 is TGCGCCAGCAGCCAAGATACCCCCGGTGATGCCTATGGCTACACCTTC. It specifies CASSQDTPGDAYGYTF.

This sequence joins TRBV10-2 and TRBJ1-1; TRBD1 matches 7 bases. Germline CDR1 and CDR2: WSHSY and SAAADI. J lost 2 bases, V lost 7 bases, and 4 bases had no gene match. This CDR3 has 13 amino acids. CDR3 nucleotide sequence: TGCGCCAGCAACCGGGACAGAAACACTGAAGCTTTCTTT. It is translated as CASNRDRNTEAFF.

The chain uses TRBV5-1 and TRBJ2-5; D may be TRBD1 (5 bases). The end of the DNA is better explained by TRBJ2-7, so the J call may be wrong. Germline V lookup: CDR1 SGHRS, CDR2 YFSETQ. This CDR3 spans 15 amino acids. The CDR3 nucleotides read TGCGCCAGCCGCCCCCCCGGACACTCGTCCTACGAGCAGTACTTC. Protein: CASRPPGHSSYEQYF.

The V call is TRBV7-6, the J call TRBJ1-1; D ambiguous. The CDR3 sequence is 14 residues long. The ends were cut back, 3 bases at V and 7 bases at J, with 15 bases in the middle. Germline-derived CDR1 and CDR2 are SGHVS and FNYEAQ. CDR3 DNA: TGTGCCAGCAGCTTGGGTAGCGGTACTAATGAAGCTTTCTTT. Amino acid sequence: CASSLGSGTNEAFF.

V usage is TRBV18 and J usage is TRBJ2-1; 11 bases align to TRBD2. Germline V CDR1 and CDR2: KGHSH, LQKENI. Trimming at V came to 2 bases and at J to 4 bases, leaving 1 base not matched to a gene. There are 15 residues in the CDR3. The CDR3 DNA follows: TGTGCCAGCTCACCATCTAGCGGGGGGTACAATGAGCAGTTCTTC. Translated: CASSPSSGGYNEQFF. Full variable domain (rest looked up from reference TRBV18 and TRBJ2-1): NAGVMQNPRHLVRRRGQEARLRCSPMKGHSHVYWYRQLPEEGLKFMVYLQKENIIDESGMPKERFSAEFPKEGPSILRIQQVVRGDSAAYFCASSPSSGGYNEQFFGPGTRLTVL.

J is TRBJ2-1 and V is TRBV5-5; weak D call: TRBD2 (6 bases). Germline V gene data show CDR1 as SGHKS and CDR2 as YYEKEE (reference sequence). The CDR3 runs 17 residues. V lost 1 base and J 2 bases, leaving 16 bases between the germline ends. CDR3 DNA: TGTGCCAGCAGCTTGAGGTCTAGCGAATCCCCCTACAATGAGCAGTTCTTC. It yields the protein CASSLRSSESPYNEQFF.

This rearrangement joins TRBV25-1 to TRBJ1-1; D is undetermined. Germline V gene data show CDR1 as MGHDK and CDR2 as SYGVNS. The V gene lost 3 bases and the J gene lost 11 bases, with 13 bases spanning the gap. The CDR3 extends over 12 amino acids. The CDR3 sequence is CASSDSPEPAFF. The CDR3 nucleotides are TGTGCCAGCAGTGATTCTCCGGAGCCGGCTTTCTTT. The full variable domain, rest sourced from reference TRBV25-1 and TRBJ1-1, is EADIYQTPRYLVIGTGKKITLECSQTMGHDKMYWYQQDPGMELHLIHYSYGVNSTEKGDLSSESTVSRIRTEHFPLTLESARPSHTSQYLCASSDSPEPAFFGQGTRLTVV.

This sequence joins TRBV4-1 and TRBJ1-2, with TRBD1 as a possible D gene (6 bases). V was clipped by 4 bases and J by 5 bases, with 17 bases between them. This CDR3 contains 15 residues. Germline CDR1 MGHRA, CDR2 YSYEKL. CDR3 bases: TGCGCCAGCAGCCCCACAGGGCCTATTCCTTATGGCTACACCTTC. It codes for CASSPTGPIPYGYTF.

This clone has just a few counts. The chain links TRBV7-8 to TRBJ1-3; D call uncertain. Per germline, CDR1 SGHVS and CDR2 FQNEAQ. V lost 5 bases and J lost 2, with 16 bases in between. This CDR3 has 16 residues. The CDR3 DNA reads TGTGCCAGCAGCCCCGGCGGCCCTATGGCTGGAAACACCATATATTTT. It specifies CASSPGGPMAGNTIYF.

V and J are TRBV11-2 and TRBJ2-1, with 14 bases lining up with TRBD2. Germline V gene data show CDR1 as SGHAT and CDR2 as FQNNGV. The CDR3 sequence is 17 residues long. Trimming cost V 4 bases and J 3 bases; bases outside gene matches: 5. The CDR3 region is CASSSGLAGVLYNEQFF. CDR3 in DNA: TGTGCCAGCAGCTCGGGACTAGCGGGAGTCCTCTACAATGAGCAGTTCTTC.

The table lists this clone with a few counts. The chain carries TRBV7-3 and TRBJ2-1, with 8 bases identical to TRBD2. CDR1 SGHTA and CDR2 FQGTGA come from the germline V gene. CDR3 length equals 14 residues. The J segment lost 6 bases and the V segment lost 3 bases, leaving 4 bases of the junction unmatched. The CDR3 sequence is CASSFSGGFNEQFF. Written as DNA, the CDR3 is TGTGCCAGCAGCTTTTCGGGGGGGTTCAATGAGCAGTTCTTC.

The sample holds many counts of this clone. V and J are TRBV5-6 and TRBJ2-1; 15 bases align to TRBD2. Germline trimming cut 4 bases from V and 9 bases from J; bases unmatched to any gene: 5. The CDR3 runs to 15 residues. Germline values: CDR1 SGHDT, CDR2 YYEEEE. CDR3 DNA: TGTGCCAGCAGCAGGAGGACTAGCGGGAGGGGTGAGCAGTTCTTC. Its protein is CASSRRTSGRGEQFF. The full variable domain, completed using reference TRBV5-6 and TRBJ2-1, is DAGVTQSPTHLIKTRGQQVTLRCSPKSGHDTVSWYQQALGQGPQFIFQYYEEEERQRGNFPDRFSGHQFPNYSSELNVNALLLGDSALYLCASSRRTSGRGEQFFGPGTRLTVL.